This T cell receptor (beta chain) was captured by sequencing in a study of T cell responses to AZD1222 COVID-19 vaccine. Study-wide results and caveats: Only a handful of AZD1222 recipients, more than five in all, had baseline seropositivity. Clonal diversity was possibly underestimated; the donors were predominantly white British and more often female.

The germline V and J ends were trimmed by 5 bases and 7 bases, with 17 bases remaining between them. Germline V gene lookup returns CDR1 SEHNR and CDR2 FQNEAQ (reference sequence). CDR3 length equals 15 residues. About this clone itself: Its antigen is currently unknown.

TCRdb's table, derived via immunoSEQ multiplex PCR, lists solely in-frame clones and lacks some. The top ten hold 2.8% of the sample, which has some 140,000 clones, 91% seen once. The chain is built from TRBV7-9 and TRBJ2-2; tentative D call: TRBD1 (7 bases). The sample was peripheral blood, taken on day 0 of AZD1222 vaccination. This receptor was taken from an adult in good health. CDR3 nucleotides: TGTGCCAGCAGCCCCCAGGGGGGCGAGAGCGGGGAGCTGTTTTTT. It encodes CASSPQGGESGELFF.